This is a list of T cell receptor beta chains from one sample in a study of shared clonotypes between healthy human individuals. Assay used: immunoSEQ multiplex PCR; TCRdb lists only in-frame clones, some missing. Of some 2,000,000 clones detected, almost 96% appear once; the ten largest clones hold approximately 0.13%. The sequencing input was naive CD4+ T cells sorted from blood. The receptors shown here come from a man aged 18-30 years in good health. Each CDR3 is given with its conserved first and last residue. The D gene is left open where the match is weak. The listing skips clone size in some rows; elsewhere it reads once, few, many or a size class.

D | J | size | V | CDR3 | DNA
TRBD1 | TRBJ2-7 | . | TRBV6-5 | CASRRDRGTYEQYF | TGTGCCAGCAGGCGGGACAGGGGGACCTACGAGCAGTACTTC
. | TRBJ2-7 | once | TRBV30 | CAWSVTGFSSYEQYF | TGTGCCTGGAGTGTAACTGGTTTTAGCTCCTACGAGCAGTACTTC
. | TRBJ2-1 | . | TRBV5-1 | CASSLVRVSEQFF | TGCGCCAGCAGCTTGGTGAGGGTCAGCGAGCAGTTCTTC
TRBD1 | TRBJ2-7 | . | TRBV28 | CASSLRQGKGSEQYF | TGTGCCAGCAGTTTACGACAGGGTAAGGGTAGCGAGCAGTACTTC
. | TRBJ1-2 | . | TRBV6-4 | CASSDSGTLNYGYTF | TGTGCCAGCAGTGACTCCGGGACGCTGAACTATGGCTACACCTTC
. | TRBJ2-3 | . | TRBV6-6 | CASSYREGTDTQYF | TGTGCCAGCAGTTACCGCGAGGGCACAGATACGCAGTATTTT
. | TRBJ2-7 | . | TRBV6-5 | CASSLGQTSYEQYF | TGTGCCAGCAGCCTGGGACAAACGTCCTACGAGCAGTACTTC
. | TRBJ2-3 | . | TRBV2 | CASKISGNTDTQYF | TGTGCCAGCAAGATTTCCGGGAACACAGATACGCAGTATTTT
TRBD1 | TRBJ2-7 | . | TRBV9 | CASSARDRGPYEQYF | TGTGCCAGCAGCGCTCGGGACAGGGGTCCCTACGAGCAGTACTTC
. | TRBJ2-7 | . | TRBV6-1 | CASSLTGPSSYEQYF | TGTGCCAGCAGTCTGACAGGACCCTCTTCCTACGAGCAGTACTTC
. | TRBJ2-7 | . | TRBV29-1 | CSALNSYEQYF | TGCAGCGCCCTTAACTCCTACGAGCAGTACTTC
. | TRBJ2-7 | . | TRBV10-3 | CAISEVSLGEQYF | TGTGCCATCAGTGAGGTCAGTCTCGGCGAGCAGTACTTC
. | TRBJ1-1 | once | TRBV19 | CASSAGTKDTEAFF | TGTGCCAGTAGTGCCGGGACGAAGGACACTGAAGCTTTCTTT
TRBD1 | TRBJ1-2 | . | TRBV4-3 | CASSQGDRDWRGYTF | TGCGCCAGCAGCCAAGGGGACAGGGATTGGCGCGGCTACACCTTC
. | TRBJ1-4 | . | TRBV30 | CAWSDGGYGEKLFF | TGTGCCTGGAGTGACGGGGGGTATGGGGAAAAACTGTTTTTT
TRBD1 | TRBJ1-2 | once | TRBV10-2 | CASSLIQGNGYTF | TGCGCCAGCAGTCTAATACAGGGGAATGGCTACACCTTC
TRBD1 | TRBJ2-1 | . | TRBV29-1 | CGAGAGTVYNEQFF | TGCGGCGCCGGGGCTGGGACAGTCTACAATGAGCAGTTCTTC
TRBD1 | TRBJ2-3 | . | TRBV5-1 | CASSLGDRGADTQYF | TGCGCCAGCAGCTTGGGGGACAGGGGCGCAGATACGCAGTATTTT
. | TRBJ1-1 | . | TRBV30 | CAWGKRQGTEAFF | TGTGCCTGGGGCAAGAGGCAGGGAACTGAAGCTTTCTTT
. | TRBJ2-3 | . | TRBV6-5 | CASSLFGDSTDTQYF | TGTGCCAGCAGCCTCTTCGGGGATAGCACAGATACGCAGTATTTT
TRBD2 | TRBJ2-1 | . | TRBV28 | CASSLNWRGGNNEQFF | TGTGCCAGCAGTTTAAATTGGCGGGGGGGCAACAATGAGCAGTTCTTC
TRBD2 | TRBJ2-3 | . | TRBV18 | CASSPVSISLADTDTQYF | TGTGCCAGCTCACCGGTCAGTATTAGCCTAGCGGACACAGATACGCAGTATTTT
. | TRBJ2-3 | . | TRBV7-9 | CASSSSGSWTSTDTQYF | TGTGCCAGCAGCTCGTCTGGGTCTTGGACTAGCACAGATACGCAGTATTTT
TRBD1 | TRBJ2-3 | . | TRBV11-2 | CASSLVVSGTVTDTQYF | TGTGCCAGCAGCTTAGTTGTTAGTGGGACAGTCACAGATACGCAGTATTTT
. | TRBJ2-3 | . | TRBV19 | CARAGTPRVGTDTQYF | TGTGCCAGAGCAGGGACTCCGAGGGTTGGTACAGATACGCAGTATTTT
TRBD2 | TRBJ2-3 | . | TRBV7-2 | CASSSGLAGADTQYF | TGTGCCAGCAGCTCAGGACTAGCGGGAGCCGATACGCAGTATTTT
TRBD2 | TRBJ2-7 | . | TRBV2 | CASRGLAGVREQYF | TGTGCCAGCAGGGGACTAGCGGGAGTGAGAGAGCAGTACTTC
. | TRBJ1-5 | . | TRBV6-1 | CASSEARDTRNQPQHF | TGTGCCAGCAGTGAAGCTCGGGACACACGCAATCAGCCCCAGCATTTT
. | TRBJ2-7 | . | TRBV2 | CASRLHRDGSYEQYF | TGTGCCAGCAGACTGCACCGGGACGGATCCTACGAGCAGTACTTC
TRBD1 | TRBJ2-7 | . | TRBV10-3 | CAISAGTGGMGYEQYF | TGTGCCATCAGTGCGGGGACAGGGGGAATGGGTTACGAGCAGTACTTC
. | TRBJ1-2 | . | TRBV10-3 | CAISDQGKNNYGYTF | TGTGCCATCAGTGATCAGGGTAAAAACAACTATGGCTACACCTTC
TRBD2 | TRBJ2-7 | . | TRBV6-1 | CASSEAGLAGHHF | TGTGCCAGCAGTGAAGCGGGGCTAGCGGGGCACCACTTC
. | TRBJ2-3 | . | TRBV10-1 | CASSESKIAGTNTQYF | TGCGCCAGCAGTGAGTCCAAAATAGCAGGAACCAATACGCAGTATTTT
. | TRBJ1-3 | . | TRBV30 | CAWSLGVETGNTIYF | TGTGCCTGGAGCCTGGGTGTTGAAACTGGAAACACCATATATTTT
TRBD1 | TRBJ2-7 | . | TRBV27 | CARRSGGPTNEQYF | TGTGCCAGAAGATCAGGGGGACCCACCAACGAGCAGTACTTC
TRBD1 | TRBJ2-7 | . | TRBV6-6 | CASRGPGQGYEQYF | TGTGCCAGCAGGGGCCCGGGACAGGGGTACGAGCAGTACTTC
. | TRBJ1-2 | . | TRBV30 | CAWSGGTYYGYTF | TGTGCCTGGAGTGGCGGTACTTACTATGGCTACACCTTC
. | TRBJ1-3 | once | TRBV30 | CAWSDGDSGNTIYF | TGTGCCTGGAGTGACGGGGACTCTGGAAACACCATATATTTT
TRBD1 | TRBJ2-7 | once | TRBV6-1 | CASSEERQGVEQYF | TGTGCCAGCAGTGAAGAACGGCAGGGGGTCGAGCAGTACTTC
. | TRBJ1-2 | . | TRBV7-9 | CASSLVWGDTDF | TGTGCCAGCAGCTTAGTCTGGGGGGACACAGACTTC
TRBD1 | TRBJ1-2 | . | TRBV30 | CAWSEGQGDYGYTF | TGTGCCTGGAGTGAAGGACAGGGCGACTATGGCTACACCTTC
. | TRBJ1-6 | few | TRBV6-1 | CASRLRVGDNSPLHF | TGTGCCAGCCGTTTAAGGGTAGGGGATAATTCACCCCTCCACTTT
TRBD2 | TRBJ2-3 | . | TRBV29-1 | CSVEASGHTDTQYF | TGCAGCGTTGAGGCTAGCGGCCACACAGATACGCAGTATTTT
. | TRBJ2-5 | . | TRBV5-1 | CASSLEGIETQYF | TGCGCCAGCAGCTTGGAGGGTATAGAGACCCAGTACTTC
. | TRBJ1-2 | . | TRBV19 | CASSLIQGLEGYTF | TGTGCCAGTAGTTTAATCCAGGGATTAGAAGGCTACACCTTC
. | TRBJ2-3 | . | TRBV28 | CASLGGGRPGTQYF | TGTGCCAGCTTGGGGGGTGGACGGCCTGGGACGCAGTATTTT
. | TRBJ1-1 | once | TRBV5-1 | CASSLLFGTEAFF | TGCGCCAGCAGCTTGTTGTTTGGGACTGAAGCTTTCTTT
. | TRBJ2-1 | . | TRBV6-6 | CASSPLLLVYNEQFF | TGTGCCAGCAGTCCCCTTCTCCTAGTATACAATGAGCAGTTCTTC
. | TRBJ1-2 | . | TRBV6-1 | CASSEQVGGGYGYTF | TGTGCCAGCAGTGAACAAGTCGGGGGGGGCTATGGCTACACCTTC
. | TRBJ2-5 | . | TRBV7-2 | CASSEPGLKETQYF | TGTGCCAGCAGCGAACCGGGACTCAAAGAGACCCAGTACTTC
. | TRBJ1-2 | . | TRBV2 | CASSDNSPNYGYTF | TGTGCCAGCAGTGATAACAGTCCTAACTATGGCTACACCTTC
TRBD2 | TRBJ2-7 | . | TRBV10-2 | CASSLTSGGIYEQYF | TGCGCCAGCAGCCTAACTAGCGGGGGTATCTACGAGCAGTACTTC
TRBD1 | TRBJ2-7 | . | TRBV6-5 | CASSSPGGNYEQYF | TGTGCCAGCAGTTCGCCAGGGGGAAACTACGAGCAGTACTTC